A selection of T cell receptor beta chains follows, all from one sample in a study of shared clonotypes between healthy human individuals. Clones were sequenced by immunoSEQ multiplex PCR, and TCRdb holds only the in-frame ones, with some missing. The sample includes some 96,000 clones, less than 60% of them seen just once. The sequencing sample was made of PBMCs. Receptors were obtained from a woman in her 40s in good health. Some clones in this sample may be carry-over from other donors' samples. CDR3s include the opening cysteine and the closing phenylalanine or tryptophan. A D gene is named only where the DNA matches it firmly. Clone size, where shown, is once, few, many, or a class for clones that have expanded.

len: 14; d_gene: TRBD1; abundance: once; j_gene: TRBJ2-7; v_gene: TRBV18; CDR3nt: TGTGCCAGCTCACCAAGGACAGGGGGCTTCGAGCAGTACTTC; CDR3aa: CASSPRTGGFEQYF
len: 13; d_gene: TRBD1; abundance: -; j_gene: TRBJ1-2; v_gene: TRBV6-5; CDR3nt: TGTGCCAGCAGCCGGACAGGGGAGGGTGGCTACACCTTC; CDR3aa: CASSRTGEGGYTF
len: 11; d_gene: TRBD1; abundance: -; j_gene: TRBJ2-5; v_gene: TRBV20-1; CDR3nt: TGCAGCCGGGACAGACAAGAGACCCAGTACTTC; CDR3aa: CSRDRQETQYF
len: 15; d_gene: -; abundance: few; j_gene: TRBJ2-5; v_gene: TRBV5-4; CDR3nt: TGTGCCAGCAGCTTTATCGAGGGGTTGCAAGAGACCCAGTACTTC; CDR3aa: CASSFIEGLQETQYF
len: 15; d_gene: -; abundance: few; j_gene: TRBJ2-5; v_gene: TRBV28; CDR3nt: TGTGCCAGCAGTTTCCGTAAGAGGCGAGGAGAGACCCAGTACTTC; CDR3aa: CASSFRKRRGETQYF
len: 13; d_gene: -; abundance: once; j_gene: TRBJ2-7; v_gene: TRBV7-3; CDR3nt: TGTGCCAGCAGCGCCGAGGATTTTACCGAGCAGTACTTC; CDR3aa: CASSAEDFTEQYF
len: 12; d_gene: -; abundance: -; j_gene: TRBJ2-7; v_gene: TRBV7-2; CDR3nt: TGTGCCAGCAGTCCGCTGAACTACGAGCAGTACTTC; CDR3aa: CASSPLNYEQYF
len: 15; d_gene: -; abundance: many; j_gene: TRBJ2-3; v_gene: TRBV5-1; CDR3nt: TGCGCCAGCAGCTTGGGAGGGGACGAGAGAGATACGCAGTATTTT; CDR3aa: CASSLGGDERDTQYF
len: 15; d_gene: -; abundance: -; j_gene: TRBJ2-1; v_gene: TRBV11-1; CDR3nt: TGTGCCAGCAGCTTAGGGGGATTAACCTACAATGAGCAGTTCTTC; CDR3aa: CASSLGGLTYNEQFF
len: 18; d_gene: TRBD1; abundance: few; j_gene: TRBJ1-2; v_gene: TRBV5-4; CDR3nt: TGTGCCAGCAGCCACGCCACCCCTGACAGGGTTCCTGGCTATGGCTACACCTTC; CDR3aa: CASSHATPDRVPGYGYTF
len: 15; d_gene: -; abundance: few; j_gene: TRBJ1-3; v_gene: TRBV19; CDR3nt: TGTGCCAGCTCGACCGGTGGCACGGCTGGAAACACCATATATTTT; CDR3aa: CASSTGGTAGNTIYF
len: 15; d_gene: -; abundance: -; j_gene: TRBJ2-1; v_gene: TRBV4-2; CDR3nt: TGTGCCAGCAGCCAAGCGGGCGGGGCCTACAATGAGCAGTTCTTC; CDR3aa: CASSQAGGAYNEQFF
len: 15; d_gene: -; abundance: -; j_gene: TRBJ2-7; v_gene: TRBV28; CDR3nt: TGTGCCAGCAGTTCCCACGGGCTAGCCTCCTACGAGCAGTACTTC; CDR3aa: CASSSHGLASYEQYF
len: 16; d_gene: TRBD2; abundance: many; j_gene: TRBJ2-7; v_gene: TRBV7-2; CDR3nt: TGTGCCAGCAGCCCCCCGGGACTAGCGAGATCCTACGAGCAGTACTTC; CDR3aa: CASSPPGLARSYEQYF
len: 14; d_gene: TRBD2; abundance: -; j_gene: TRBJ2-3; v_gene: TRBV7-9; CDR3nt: TGTGCCAGCAGCTGGACTAGCGGGAGAGATACGCAGTATTTT; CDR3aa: CASSWTSGRDTQYF
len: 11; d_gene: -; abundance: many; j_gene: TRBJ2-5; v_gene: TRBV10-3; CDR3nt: TGTGCCATCAGTGAGCTGGGAGAGCAGTACTTC; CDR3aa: CAISELGEQYF
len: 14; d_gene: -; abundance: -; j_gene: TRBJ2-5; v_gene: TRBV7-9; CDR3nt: TGTGCCAGCAGAGCCGGGACGGTTCAAGAGACCCAGTACTTC; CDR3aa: CASRAGTVQETQYF
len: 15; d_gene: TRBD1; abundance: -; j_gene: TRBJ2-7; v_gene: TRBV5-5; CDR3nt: TGTGCCAGCAGCCAAGAAGGGGGACAGGGGTACGAGCAGTACTTC; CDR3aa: CASSQEGGQGYEQYF
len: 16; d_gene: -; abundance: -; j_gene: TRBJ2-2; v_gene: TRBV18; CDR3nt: TGTGCCAGCTCACCAGACAGATTGGGCTACACCGGGGAGCTGTTTTTT; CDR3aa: CASSPDRLGYTGELFF
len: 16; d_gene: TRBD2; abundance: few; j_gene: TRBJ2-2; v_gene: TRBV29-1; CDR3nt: TGCAGCGTGGGACTAGCGGGAGGGCCGATAACCGGGGAGCTGTTTTTT; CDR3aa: CSVGLAGGPITGELFF
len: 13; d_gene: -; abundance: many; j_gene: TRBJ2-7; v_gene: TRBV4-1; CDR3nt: TGCGCCAGCAGCCAGCTTGACAACTACGAGCAGTACTTC; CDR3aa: CASSQLDNYEQYF
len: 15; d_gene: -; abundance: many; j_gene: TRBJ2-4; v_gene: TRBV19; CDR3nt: TGTGCCAGTAGTCGGGGCCCGGGAGCCAAAAACATTCAGTACTTC; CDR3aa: CASSRGPGAKNIQYF
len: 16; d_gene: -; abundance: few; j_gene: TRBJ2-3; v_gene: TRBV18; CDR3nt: TGTGCCAGCTCACGATCGGGACCCGGGGGCACAGATACGCAGTATTTT; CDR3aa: CASSRSGPGGTDTQYF
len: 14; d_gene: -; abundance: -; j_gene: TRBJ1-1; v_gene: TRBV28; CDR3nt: TGTGCCAGCAGTTTACAACGGTCGGGCACTGAAGCTTTCTTT; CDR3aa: CASSLQRSGTEAFF
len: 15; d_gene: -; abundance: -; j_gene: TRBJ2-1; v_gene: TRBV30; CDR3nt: TGTGCCTGGAGTCAAGGGGGGACATCTTACAATGAGCAGTTCTTC; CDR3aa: CAWSQGGTSYNEQFF
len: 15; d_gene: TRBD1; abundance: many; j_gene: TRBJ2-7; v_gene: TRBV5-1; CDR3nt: TGCGCCAGCAGGACCGGGACAGGGGACTCCTACGAGCAGTACTTC; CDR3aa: CASRTGTGDSYEQYF
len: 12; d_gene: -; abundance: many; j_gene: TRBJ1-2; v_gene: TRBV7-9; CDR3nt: TGTGCCAGCAGCTCGAAATTCTATGGCTACACCTTC; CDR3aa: CASSSKFYGYTF
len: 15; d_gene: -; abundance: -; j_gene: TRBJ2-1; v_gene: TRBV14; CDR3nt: TGTGCCAGCAGCCAAGATCAAGGGGGGCACAATGAGCAGTTCTTC; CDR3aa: CASSQDQGGHNEQFF
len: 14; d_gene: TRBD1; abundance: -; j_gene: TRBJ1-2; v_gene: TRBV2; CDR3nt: TGTGCCAGCAGTGCAACAGGGGGCGGCTATGGCTACACCTTC; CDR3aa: CASSATGGGYGYTF
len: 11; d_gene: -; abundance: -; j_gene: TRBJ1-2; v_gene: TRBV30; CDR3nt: TGTGCCTGGAGTGCAGGGTATGGCTACACCTTC; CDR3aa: CAWSAGYGYTF
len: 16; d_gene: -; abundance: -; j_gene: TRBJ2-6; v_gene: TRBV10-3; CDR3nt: TGTGCCATCAGTGAGTCACGGGCCTCTGGGGCCAACGTCCTGACTTTC; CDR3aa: CAISESRASGANVLTF
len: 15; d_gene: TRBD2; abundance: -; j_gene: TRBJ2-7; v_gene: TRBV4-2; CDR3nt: TGTGCCAGCAGCCAACTAGCGGGAGCCGTCTACGAGCAGTACTTC; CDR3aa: CASSQLAGAVYEQYF
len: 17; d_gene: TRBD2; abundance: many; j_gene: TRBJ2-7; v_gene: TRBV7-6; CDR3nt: TGTGCCAGCAGCTTAAGTTTGTCGCTAGCGGGGCCCTACGAGCAGTACTTC; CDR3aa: CASSLSLSLAGPYEQYF
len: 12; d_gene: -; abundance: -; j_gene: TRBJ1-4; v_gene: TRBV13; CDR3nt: TGTGCCAGCAGGACGGATAATGAAAAACTGTTTTTT; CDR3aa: CASRTDNEKLFF
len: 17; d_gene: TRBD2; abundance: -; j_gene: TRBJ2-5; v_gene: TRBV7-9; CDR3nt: TGTGCCAGCAGCTTAAGAGTAGCGGGAGTGATAGGGGTGACCCAGTACTTC; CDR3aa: CASSLRVAGVIGVTQYF
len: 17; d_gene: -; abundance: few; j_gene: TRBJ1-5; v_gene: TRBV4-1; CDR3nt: TGCGCCAGCAGCCAAGATCAGCCAGAAAGTAGCAATCAGCCCCAGCATTTT; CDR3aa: CASSQDQPESSNQPQHF
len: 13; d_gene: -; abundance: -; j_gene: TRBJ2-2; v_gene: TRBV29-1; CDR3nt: TGCAGCGTGGACCTAGCGAACACCGGGGAGCTGTTTTTT; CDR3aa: CSVDLANTGELFF
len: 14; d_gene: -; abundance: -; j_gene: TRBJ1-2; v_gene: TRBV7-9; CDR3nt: TGTGCCAGCAGCAGCCGGGACCTTAACTATGGCTACACCTTC; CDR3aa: CASSSRDLNYGYTF
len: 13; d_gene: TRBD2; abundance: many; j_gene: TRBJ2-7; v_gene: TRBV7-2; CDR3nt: TGTGCCAGCAGCCTAGCGGGAACCTACGAGCAGTACTTC; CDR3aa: CASSLAGTYEQYF
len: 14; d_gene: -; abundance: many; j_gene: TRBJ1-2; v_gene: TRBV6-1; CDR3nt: TGTGCCAGCAGTGAAAGGGTAGGCTACTATGGCTACACCTTC; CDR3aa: CASSERVGYYGYTF
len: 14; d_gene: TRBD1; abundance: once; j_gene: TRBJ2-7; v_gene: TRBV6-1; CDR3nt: TGTGCCAGCAGCTACCTTGGACAGGGGGCAGGGCAGTACTTC; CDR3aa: CASSYLGQGAGQYF
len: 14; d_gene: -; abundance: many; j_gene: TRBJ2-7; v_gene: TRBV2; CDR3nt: TGTGCCAGCAGCCCGGACAGAGCCTCCTACGAGCAGTACTTC; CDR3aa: CASSPDRASYEQYF
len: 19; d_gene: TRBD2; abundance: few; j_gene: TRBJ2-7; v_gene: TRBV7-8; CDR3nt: TGTGCCAGCAGCCCCCCAACCGGACTAGCGGGCGTTATAACCTACGAGCAGTACTTC; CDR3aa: CASSPPTGLAGVITYEQYF
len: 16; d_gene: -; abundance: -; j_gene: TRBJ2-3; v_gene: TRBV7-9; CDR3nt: TGTGCCAGCAGTCCTACGAGTGGCGGGAGCACAGATACGCAGTATTTT; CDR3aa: CASSPTSGGSTDTQYF
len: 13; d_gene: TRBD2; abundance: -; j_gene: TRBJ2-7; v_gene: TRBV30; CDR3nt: TGTGCCTGGAGTGGACTAGCAAGCTACGAGCAGTACTTC; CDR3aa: CAWSGLASYEQYF
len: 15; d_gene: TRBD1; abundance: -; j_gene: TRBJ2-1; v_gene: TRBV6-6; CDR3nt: TGTGCCAGCAGTGACGGGACAGGGGAATACAATGAGCAGTTCTTC; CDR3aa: CASSDGTGEYNEQFF
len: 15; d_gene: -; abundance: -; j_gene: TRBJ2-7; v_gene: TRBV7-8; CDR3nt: TGTGCCAGCAGCTTAGCGCCTTCACCGGCCTACGAGCAGTACTTC; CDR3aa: CASSLAPSPAYEQYF
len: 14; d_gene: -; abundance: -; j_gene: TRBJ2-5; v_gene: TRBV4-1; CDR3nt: TGCGCCAGCAGCCAAGTTGAGGGCTTGGAGACCCAGTACTTC; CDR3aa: CASSQVEGLETQYF
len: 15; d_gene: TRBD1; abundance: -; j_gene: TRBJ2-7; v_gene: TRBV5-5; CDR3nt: TGTGCCAGCAGCGGGGGACAGGGAACCCCCTACGAGCAGTACTTC; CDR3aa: CASSGGQGTPYEQYF
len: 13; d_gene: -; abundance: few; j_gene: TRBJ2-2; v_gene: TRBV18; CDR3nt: TGTGCCAGCTCACCTGGGGTATCGGGGGAGCTGTTTTTT; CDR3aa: CASSPGVSGELFF
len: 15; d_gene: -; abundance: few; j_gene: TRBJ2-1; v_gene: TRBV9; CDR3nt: TGTGCCAGCAGCGGACGGACAGCCGAGAGGGATGAGCAGTTCTTC; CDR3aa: CASSGRTAERDEQFF